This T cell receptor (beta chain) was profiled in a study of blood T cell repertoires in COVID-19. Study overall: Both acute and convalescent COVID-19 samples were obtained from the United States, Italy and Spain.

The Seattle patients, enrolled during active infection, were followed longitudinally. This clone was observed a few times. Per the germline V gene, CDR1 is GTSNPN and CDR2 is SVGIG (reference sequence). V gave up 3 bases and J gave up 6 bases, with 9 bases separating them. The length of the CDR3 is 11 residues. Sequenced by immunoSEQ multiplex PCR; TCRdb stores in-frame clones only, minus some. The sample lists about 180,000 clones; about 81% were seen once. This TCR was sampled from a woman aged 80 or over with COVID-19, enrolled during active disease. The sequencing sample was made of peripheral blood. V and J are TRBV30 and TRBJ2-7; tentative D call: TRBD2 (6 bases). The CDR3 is CAWSWRAEQYF. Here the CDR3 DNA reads TGTGCCTGGAGCTGGAGGGCCGAGCAGTACTTC.